These 30 T cell receptor beta chains came from one sample sequenced in a study of blood T cell repertoires in COVID-19 (dated by TCRdb to the early 2020s). The library was obtained by the immunoSEQ multiplex PCR assay. The clones in this table, taken by TCRdb from immuneACCESS, are in-frame only. Not every clone is retained; where verified, under half of the shortfall comes from an unresolved V gene, and the cause of the rest is unknown. The sample has tens of thousands of clones on record, about four fifths of them singletons. 9.5% to 15% of the sample is in the top ten clones. Sequenced: peripheral blood. The receptors shown here come from an older man with acute or convalescent COVID-19.

The rearrangement uses TRBV6-5 and TRBJ2-5; D might be TRBD2 (6 bases). Trimming removed 6 bases from V and 3 bases from J, with 17 bases in between. Germline CDR1 and CDR2: MNHEY and SVGAGI. This CDR3 has 15 amino acids. The CDR3 spells CASRPSRTNEETQYF. The CDR3 nucleotides are TGTGCCAGCAGACCGTCGCGGACTAATGAAGAGACCCAGTACTTC.

The chain has TRBV6-1 and TRBJ2-1; 8 nucleotides line up with TRBD1. The trim removed 2 bases at V and 8 bases at J, leaving 14 bases unmatched. Germline V gene sequence: CDR1 MNHNS, CDR2 SASEGT. This CDR3 region has 17 residues. The CDR3 reads CASSEKFGQGFFHEQFF. In nucleotides, the CDR3 is TGTGCCAGCAGTGAAAAGTTTGGACAGGGTTTCTTCCATGAGCAGTTCTTC.

The V call is TRBV6-6, the J call TRBJ1-1; TRBD1 aligns across 7 bases. With 6 bases clipped from V and 3 bases from J, the junction kept 4 bases outside the gene matches. Germline CDR1 is MNHNY and CDR2 is SVGAGI (reference sequence). The CDR3 loop spans 13 amino acids. In DNA form, the CDR3 reads TGTGCCAGCAGGGGACAGATCTACACTGAAGCTTTCTTT. Its protein is CASRGQIYTEAFF.

The chain links TRBV7-2 to TRBJ1-5; D possibly corresponds to TRBD1 (5 bases). The germline V and J ends were trimmed by 4 bases and 5 bases, with 15 bases remaining between them. CDR3 length: 15 amino acids. Germline V CDR1 and CDR2: SGHTA, FQGNSA. The CDR3 DNA sequence: TGTGCCAGCAGCTGGGGCGGTCTAGGTGATCAGCCCCAGCATTTT. It encodes CASSWGGLGDQPQHF.

The genes are TRBV5-1 and TRBJ2-1; D perhaps matches TRBD2 (5 bases). Per the germline V gene, CDR1 is SGHRS and CDR2 is YFSETQ. The CDR3 has 13 amino acids. V was trimmed by 0 bases and J by 7 bases, leaving 8 bases between them. The CDR3 loop reads CASSLVGANEQFF. The CDR3 coding sequence is TGCGCCAGCAGCTTGGTGGGAGCAAATGAGCAGTTCTTC.

The chain employs TRBV18 and TRBJ2-7; TRBD1 might be the D (6 bases). CDR3 length: 15 amino acids. Looked up from germline, CDR1 is KGHSH and CDR2 is LQKENI. With 3 bases removed from V and 0 bases from J, the gap between germline ends came to 12 bases. The CDR3: CASSPGDTHSYEQYF. The CDR3 DNA sequence: TGTGCCAGCTCACCGGGGGACACCCACTCCTACGAGCAGTACTTC.

The chain couples TRBV5-1 to TRBJ1-1; tentatively, D is TRBD1 (6 bases). The CDR3 runs 16 residues. V dropped 1 base and J dropped 2 bases, with 15 bases sitting between them. The germline V gene has CDR1 SGHRS and CDR2 YFSETQ. The CDR3 DNA sequence: TGCGCCAGCAGCTTGACTTGGGACACAGTCAACACTGAAGCTTTCTTT. This codes for CASSLTWDTVNTEAFF.

CDR3 sequence reads: CASSQDWQGKTYEQYF. The DNA for the CDR3 is TGCGCCAGCAGCCAAGATTGGCAGGGTAAGACCTACGAGCAGTACTTC. The chain joins TRBV4-1 to TRBJ2-7, with a possible D match to TRBD1 (5 bases). The length of the CDR3 is 16 residues. The V gene lost 0 bases and the J gene lost 2 bases, with 14 bases spanning the gap. Germline CDR1 reads MGHRA; CDR2 reads YSYEKL.

V gene TRBV30 combines with J gene TRBJ1-2; 7 nucleotides agree with TRBD1. The V segment lost 2 bases and the J segment 8 bases; nucleotides outside the gene matches: 8. The CDR3 spans 13 residues. The germline V gene has CDR1 GTSNPN and CDR2 SVGIG (reference sequence). CDR3 sequence reads: CAWSTGETGGYTF. In DNA form, the CDR3 reads TGTGCCTGGAGTACAGGGGAGACGGGCGGCTACACCTTC. The variable domain in full, completed from reference TRBV30 and TRBJ1-2, reads SQTIHQWPATLVQPVGSPLSLECTVEGTSNPNLYWYRQAAGRGLQLLFYSVGIGQISSEVPQNLSASRPQDRQFILSSKKLLLSDSGFYLCAWSTGETGGYTFGSGTRLTVV.

The gene calls are TRBV5-1 and TRBJ1-3; 8 bases agree with TRBD1. V lost 0 bases to trimming and J lost 3 bases; unmatched junction nucleotides: 5. The CDR3 runs to 16 residues. Germline V gene sequence: CDR1 SGHRS, CDR2 YFSETQ. This CDR3 is CASSLVGQGFGNTIYF. CDR3 nucleotide sequence: TGCGCCAGCAGCTTGGTTGGACAGGGCTTTGGAAACACCATATATTTT.

The chain joins TRBV28 to TRBJ2-7; the D gene is possibly TRBD2 (5 bases). Trimming pared 3 bases from V and 3 bases from J, leaving 15 bases between. This CDR3 contains 15 residues. Per germline, CDR1 MDHEN and CDR2 SYDVKM. In DNA, the CDR3 is TGTGCCAGCAGTTTCTCCCGGACGGGGATCTACGAGCAGTACTTC. Translated: CASSFSRTGIYEQYF.

The rearrangement links TRBV5-6 to TRBJ1-2; 12 bases line up with TRBD1. The CDR3 is 14 residues long. The V gene's germline CDR1 is SGHDT and CDR2 YYEEEE. The trim removed 3 bases at V and 8 bases at J, leaving 5 bases unmatched. The CDR3 region is CASSWGQGAGGYTF. In nucleotides, the CDR3 is TGTGCCAGCAGCTGGGGACAGGGGGCTGGCGGCTACACCTTC.

The V and J genes are TRBV7-2 and TRBJ2-1; 10 bases fit TRBD2. J lost 9 bases, V lost 5 bases, and 10 bases had no gene match. CDR1 is SGHTA and CDR2 is FQGNSA in the germline V gene. This CDR3 is 15 amino acids long. The CDR3 nucleotides are TGTGCCAGCAGCCTCTCCGGGACTAGCGTTGGTGAGCAGTTCTTC. Its protein product is CASSLSGTSVGEQFF.

J is TRBJ2-1 and V is TRBV5-6, with TRBD1 matching over 8 bases. Per the germline V gene, CDR1 is SGHDT and CDR2 is YYEEEE. The length of the CDR3 is 15 residues. With V trimmed by 4 bases and J by 5 bases, 8 bases remained unmatched. For the CDR3, the DNA is TGTGCCAGCAGCCGGACAGGGTCTCGTAACAATGAGCAGTTCTTC. Translating it yields CASSRTGSRNNEQFF.

The V gene is TRBV5-4, the J gene TRBJ2-6; D is undetermined. Germline V gene lookup returns CDR1 SGHNT and CDR2 YYREEE (reference sequence). V lost 4 bases and J 4 bases, leaving 12 bases between the germline ends. The CDR3 is made up of 15 amino acids. Written as DNA, the CDR3 is TGTGCCAGCAGCCCTAGGAGCTTGGGGGCCAACGTCCTGACTTTC. It codes for CASSPRSLGANVLTF.

The chain combines TRBV2 with TRBJ1-2, with D maybe TRBD1 (6 bases). The CDR3 consists of 14 residues. Looked up from germline, CDR1 is SNHLY and CDR2 is FYNNEI. V gave up 10 bases and J gave up 7 bases, with 22 bases separating them. In nucleotides, the CDR3 is TGTGCCACCCAACCGGGACACCAAACGCGTGGCTACACCTTC. Its protein product is CATQPGHQTRGYTF.

The rearrangement uses TRBV19 and TRBJ2-1, with 7 nucleotides matching TRBD1. Looked up from germline, CDR1 is LNHDA and CDR2 is SQIVND (reference sequence). The CDR3 extends over 16 amino acids. J was trimmed by 4 bases and V by 1 base; bases with no gene match: 7. The CDR3 loop is CASSIGRTGFYNEQFF. The CDR3 DNA is TGTGCCAGTAGTATAGGTCGGACAGGTTTTTACAATGAGCAGTTCTTC. Full variable domain (missing parts from reference TRBV19 and TRBJ2-1): DGGITQSPKYLFRKEGQNVTLSCEQNLNHDAMYWYRQDPGQGLRLIYYSQIVNDFQKGDIAEGYSVSREKKESFPLTVTSAQKNPTAFYLCASSIGRTGFYNEQFFGPGTRLTVL.

This clone was observed a handful of times. The V gene is TRBV10-3, the J gene TRBJ1-5; 7 bases are a match to TRBD1. This CDR3 is built from 16 residues. After removal of 5 bases from V and 0 bases from J, the junction contained 7 bases not matched to a gene. The germline V gene encodes CDR1 ENHRY and CDR2 SYGVKD. The CDR3 loop reads CAISTAGTDSNQPQHF. DNA of the CDR3: TGTGCCATCAGTACCGCCGGGACAGATAGCAATCAGCCCCAGCATTTT.

The chain carries TRBV15 and TRBJ1-2; the D is unclear. The germline CDR1 and CDR2 sequences are LNHNV and YYDKDF (reference sequence). The CDR3 length is 13 residues. V was trimmed by 0 bases and J by 3 bases, leaving 5 bases between them. The CDR3 bases are TGTGCCACCAGCAGAGAGGCAGACTATGGCTACACCTTC. Translation: CATSREADYGYTF.

The chain is built from TRBV7-9 and TRBJ2-1; the D gene is possibly TRBD1 (5 bases). This CDR3 is built from 13 residues. Trimming cost V 3 bases and J 5 bases, with 8 bases left between them. The germline V gene has CDR1 SEHNR and CDR2 FQNEAQ (reference sequence). The CDR3 coding sequence is TGTGCCAGCAGCTTGACAGTTCACAATGAGCAGTTCTTC. Its protein is CASSLTVHNEQFF.

The gene calls are TRBV18 and TRBJ2-2; a weak D match, TRBD2 (5 bases). Trimming took off 4 bases at V and 3 bases at J, with 18 bases between the two ends. The CDR3 contains 17 residues. Germline V gene sequence: CDR1 KGHSH, CDR2 LQKENI. The CDR3 nucleotides are TGTGCCAGCTCACTTTTCATCGCAGGAGGTGACACCGGGGAGCTGTTTTTT. The encoded protein is CASSLFIAGGDTGELFF.

The chain links TRBV30 to TRBJ1-5; the D gene is possibly TRBD1 (5 bases). V lost 1 base to trimming and J lost 6 bases, with 10 bases between them. The CDR3 totals 13 residues. Germline V gives CDR1 GTSNPN, CDR2 SVGIG (reference sequence). CDR3 DNA: TGTGCCTGGAGTGGAGGACAAACTCAGCCCCAGCATTTT. This translates into CAWSGGQTQPQHF.

The CDR3 here is CASSERKSSYNEQFF. Written as DNA, the CDR3 is TGTGCCAGCAGTGAGCGGAAGAGCTCCTACAATGAGCAGTTCTTC. The chain couples TRBV2 to TRBJ2-1, with unresolved D. The ends were cut back, 3 bases at V and 0 bases at J, with 9 bases in the middle. Per germline, CDR1 SNHLY and CDR2 FYNNEI. The CDR3 has 15 amino acids.

The V call is TRBV5-4, the J call TRBJ2-3; 10 nucleotides match TRBD2. CDR1 is SGHNT and CDR2 is YYREEE in the germline V gene (reference sequence). The CDR3 has 15 amino acids. The J segment lost 3 bases and the V segment lost 0 bases, leaving 1 base of the junction unmatched. CDR3 DNA sequence: TGTGCCAGCAGCTTGGGGACTAGCGGAACAGATACGCAGTATTTT. Residues: CASSLGTSGTDTQYF.

This chain links TRBV24-1 with TRBJ2-3; 8 bases line up with TRBD1. The CDR3 consists of 16 residues. J lost 2 bases, V lost 4 bases, and 7 bases had no gene match. CDR1 and CDR2 from the germline V gene are KGHDR and SFDVKD. The CDR3 DNA sequence: TGTGCCACCAGTGACTCAGCCAGGGGGCACACAGATACGCAGTATTTT. It yields the protein CATSDSARGHTDTQYF.

The CDR3 DNA is TGTGCTAGTGGTTTGACTAGCGGGGGGGTATACAATGAGCAGTTCTTC. This gives the protein CASGLTSGGVYNEQFF. This chain uses TRBV12-5 with TRBJ2-1; 13 nucleotides line up with TRBD2. Trimming cost V 2 bases and J 4 bases; bases outside gene matches: 2. CDR1 LGHNT and CDR2 FRNRAP come from the germline V gene. The CDR3 is 16 amino acids.

The CDR3 here is CASSSGLVTDTQYF. For the CDR3, the DNA is TGTGCCAGCAGCAGTGGACTGGTGACAGATACGCAGTATTTT. The chain uses TRBV2 and TRBJ2-3; D perhaps matches TRBD2 (5 bases). This CDR3 has 14 residues. Germline assignment: CDR1 SNHLY and CDR2 FYNNEI. With 6 bases removed from V and 3 bases from J, the gap between germline ends came to 13 bases.

V gene TRBV6-5 combines with J gene TRBJ2-5; 9 bases fit TRBD1. V lost 6 bases and J lost 3; bases outside the gene matches: 2. The CDR3 sequence is 13 residues long. Germline lookup yields CDR1 MNHEY and CDR2 SVGAGI. The CDR3 DNA follows: TGTGCCAGCAGAAGGACAGGGGAAGAGACCCAGTACTTC. It is translated as CASRRTGEETQYF.

This CDR3 is CASSLGTGGTNQPQHF. CDR3 sequence (DNA): TGTGCCAGCAGCTTAGGGACAGGGGGTACCAATCAGCCCCAGCATTTT. The chain recombines TRBV7-9 with TRBJ1-5, with 10 bases identical to TRBD1. The CDR3 has 16 residues. Germline V gene lookup returns CDR1 SEHNR and CDR2 FQNEAQ (reference sequence). V lost 1 base, J lost 3 bases, and 3 bases stayed unmatched.

This chain uses TRBV5-6 with TRBJ2-3, with 7 bases aligning to TRBD1. Germline CDR1 SGHDT, CDR2 YYEEEE. Trimming took 4 bases from V and 1 from J; bases not matched to a gene: 9. The CDR3 is made up of 16 amino acids. CDR3 sequence: CASSRFRQGGTDTQYF. For the CDR3, the DNA is TGTGCCAGCAGCCGATTCCGACAGGGAGGCACAGATACGCAGTATTTT.